The 30 T cell receptor beta chains listed next were all sequenced from one sample in a study of spatial heterogeneity in lung cancer (dated by TCRdb to about 2019). The sample's time point label, decoded: sample taken at primary tumor resection. TCR sequencing used whole RNA extracted from tumor and nontumor lung tissue, or from cryopreserved PBMC samples, without cell sorting. Libraries were built with 5' RACE. The sequencing machine was a NextSeq 500. TCRdb's own reprocessing of the public reads used fastp at Q25 and MiXCR and kept productive beta chains. A single entry per CDR3 protein holds the most common genes and DNA from its merged rows. The sample data list about 52,000 distinct CDR3 sequences, and around 6.7% of these were observed just once. The ten largest make up approximately 2.6% of the sample. This specimen was PBMCs, taken at surgery. Every receptor here comes from a female donor with early-stage non-small cell lung cancer.

This clonotype was seen at least ten times. The CDR3 DNA reads TGCAGTGCCCTCGGGCAGCGGGGTCCCTACGAGCAGTACTTC. It encodes CSALGQRGPYEQYF. The genes are TRBV20-1 and TRBJ2-7, with 7 bases fitting TRBD2. Per germline, CDR1 DFQATT and CDR2 SNEGSKA (reference sequence). This CDR3 has 14 residues. V lost 6 bases, J lost 2 bases, and 10 bases stayed unmatched.

In this sample, this clonotype turned up many times. The V and J genes are TRBV6-1 and TRBJ2-1; D is perhaps TRBD1 (6 bases). The CDR3 extends over 15 amino acids. V lost 0 bases and J lost 0, with 6 bases in between. The germline V gene has CDR1 MNHNS and CDR2 SASEGT. As DNA, the CDR3 is TGTGCCAGCAGTGAAGCGGGGGCCTCCTACAATGAGCAGTTCTTC. Translated: CASSEAGASYNEQFF.

This clonotype has at least ten counts. The chain recombines TRBV27 with TRBJ2-3, with 10 bases that match TRBD1. The germline gives CDR1 MNHEY, CDR2 SMNVEV (reference sequence). CDR3 size: 19 residues. V was clipped by 2 bases and J by 4 bases; unmatched bases: 15. Here the CDR3 reads CASSLHPPGTGDGADTQYF. The CDR3 bases are TGTGCCAGCAGTTTACACCCGCCCGGGACAGGGGACGGTGCAGATACGCAGTATTTT.

This clonotype was recorded many times. The V call is TRBV20-1, the J call TRBJ1-1; D not resolved. This CDR3 region has 15 residues. V shed 5 bases and J shed 0 bases, with 16 bases lying between them. Germline lookup yields CDR1 DFQATT and CDR2 SNEGSKA (reference sequence). The CDR3 bases are TGCAGTGCTTGGACCGCCTTCGAACTGAACACTGAAGCTTTCTTT. As protein: CSAWTAFELNTEAFF.

This clonotype occurred many times. The chain combines TRBV20-1 with TRBJ2-5; D ambiguous. V was cut by 7 bases and J by 5 bases, with 14 bases left in between. The germline gives CDR1 DFQATT, CDR2 SNEGSKA (reference sequence). The CDR3 is 12 amino acids. The CDR3 DNA sequence: TGCAGTGTCTTAAAGGCGCAGGAGACCCAGTACTTC. Protein product: CSVLKAQETQYF.

On this clonotype: A much larger clone lies a single base off, so this may be a read error. V usage is TRBV30 and J usage is TRBJ1-1, with a possible D match to TRBD1 (5 bases). The CDR3 is 11 amino acids. CDR1 and CDR2 from the germline V gene are GTSNPN and SVGIG (reference sequence). With 2 bases removed from V and 11 bases from J, the gap between germline ends came to 12 bases. CDR3: CAWSPGFVAFF. The CDR3, as DNA: TGTGCCTGGAGTCCAGGGTTTGTGGCTTTCTTT.

V is TRBV15 and J is TRBJ2-3; TRBD2 aligns across 16 bases. V was clipped by 5 bases and J by 4 bases; unmatched bases: 6. Germline V lookup: CDR1 LNHNV, CDR2 YYDKDF (reference sequence). CDR3 length: 17 amino acids. The CDR3 DNA reads TGTGCCACCAGCCTCCTAGGGACTAGCGGGGGGGCAGATACGCAGTATTTT. This encodes CATSLLGTSGGADTQYF.

This clonotype was seen repeatedly, ten times or more. J is TRBJ2-2 and V is TRBV29-1, with D perhaps being TRBD1 or TRBD2 (6 bases each). V lost 3 bases, J lost 3 bases, and 11 bases lay in between. Looked up from germline, CDR1 is SQVTM and CDR2 is ANQGSEA. This CDR3 comprises 14 residues. For the CDR3, the DNA is TGCAGCGTTGACCGGGGGCTGGACACCGGGGAGCTGTTTTTT. Its protein is CSVDRGLDTGELFF.

This clonotype has only a few counts. The gene calls are TRBV20-1 and TRBJ2-7; 10 bases align to TRBD2. The CDR3 covers 17 residues. V dropped 3 bases and J dropped 2; count of bases not matched to a gene: 13. The germline V gene has CDR1 DFQATT and CDR2 SNEGSKA (reference sequence). As DNA, the CDR3 is TGCAGTGCTAGTCAATTAGGATCTAGCGGGGGCCCCTACGAGCAGTACTTC. This sequence encodes CSASQLGSSGGPYEQYF.

In its sample, this clonotype was seen many times. This chain uses TRBV28 with TRBJ1-2; 7 nucleotides line up with TRBD1. V dropped 3 bases and J dropped 7; count of bases not matched to a gene: 5. This CDR3 has 13 amino acids. CDR1 is MDHEN, CDR2 SYDVKM, per germline. This CDR3 is CASSLEGAGGYTF. The CDR3 coding sequence is TGTGCCAGCAGTTTGGAGGGGGCAGGTGGCTACACCTTC.

In this sample, this clonotype turned up many times. The chain combines TRBV23-1 with TRBJ2-2; tentatively, D is TRBD2 (6 bases). TRBV23-1 is designated an ORF whose function remains uncertain. The CDR3 spans 15 residues. V was cut by 6 bases and J by 0 bases, with 11 bases left in between. CDR3 bases: TGCGCCAGCAGCCCCAGCGGGCCGAACACCGGGGAGCTGTTTTTT. This codes for CASSPSGPNTGELFF.

The CDR3 nucleotides are TGTGCCAGTAAGGGACAGGGCGCGACAGATACGCAGTATTTT. This sequence encodes CASKGQGATDTQYF. The chain couples TRBV19 to TRBJ2-3; 9 bases are shared with TRBD1. The CDR3 length is 14 residues. V lost 7 bases and J lost 3; bases outside the gene matches: 5. CDR1 is LNHDA, CDR2 SQIVND, per germline (reference sequence).

This clonotype was recorded at least ten times. The chain links TRBV15 to TRBJ1-2; D unclear. Trimming cost V 5 bases and J 4 bases, with 11 bases left between them. Germline V lookup: CDR1 LNHNV, CDR2 YYDKDF (reference sequence). CDR3 size: 13 residues. The CDR3 nucleotides are TGTGCCACCAGCGTGGGAGGAGTCTATGGCTACACCTTC. It encodes CATSVGGVYGYTF.

This clonotype was counted many times. The rearrangement uses TRBV4-1 and TRBJ1-2; D is undetermined. The germline V gene encodes CDR1 MGHRA and CDR2 YSYEKL. V dropped 3 bases and J dropped 6 bases, with 17 bases sitting between them. This CDR3 is built from 15 residues. CDR3 in amino acids: CASSHQVGRMDGYTF. Written as DNA, the CDR3 is TGCGCCAGCAGCCACCAAGTTGGGAGAATGGATGGCTACACCTTC.

This clonotype was counted ten times or more. The chain combines TRBV14 with TRBJ2-1, with unresolved D. The germline gives CDR1 SGHDN, CDR2 FVKESK. Trimming cost V 4 bases and J 2 bases, with 12 bases left between them. The CDR3 spans 15 residues. DNA of the CDR3: TGTGCCAGCAGCCCAGGACCGGCCGCCTACAATGAGCAGTTCTTC. Translated, it gives CASSPGPAAYNEQFF.

The rearrangement links TRBV6-4 to TRBJ2-7; D is perhaps TRBD1 or TRBD2 (5 bases each). Per germline, CDR1 MRHNA and CDR2 SNTAGT. There are 13 residues in the CDR3. The V end lost 10 bases, the J end lost 6 bases, and 19 bases lay between the germline ends. The CDR3 nucleotides read TGTGCCAAAAGGGGACCACCAGTTTGCGAGCAGTACTTC. Translation gives CAKRGPPVCEQYF.

This clonotype was seen a few times. V usage is TRBV10-2 and J usage is TRBJ2-7; 9 bases are a match to TRBD1. The CDR3 extends over 13 amino acids. Unmatched junction bases numbered 9, after V lost 8 bases and J lost 7 bases. From germline, CDR1 is WSHSY and CDR2 SAAADI. The CDR3 loop reads CASSGTGLREQYF. CDR3 sequence (DNA): TGCGCCAGCTCCGGGACAGGGTTGAGGGAGCAGTACTTC.

This clonotype came up a few times. V and J are TRBV29-1 and TRBJ2-3; 10 bases are a match to TRBD2. Looked up from germline, CDR1 is SQVTM and CDR2 is ANQGSEA. This CDR3 region has 13 residues. V dropped 8 bases and J dropped 1; count of bases not matched to a gene: 3. CDR3 in amino acids: CSILAGGTDTQYF. Here the CDR3 DNA reads TGCAGCATTCTAGCGGGGGGCACAGATACGCAGTATTTT.

This clonotype was detected only a few times. The rearrangement uses TRBV7-2 and TRBJ2-5; TRBD1 is a possible D gene (5 bases). The germline V gene encodes CDR1 SGHTA and CDR2 FQGNSA. Trimming stripped 1 base from V and 5 bases from J, with 8 bases between. The CDR3 is 13 residues long. The CDR3: CASSLEAGETQYF. CDR3 DNA: TGTGCCAGCAGCTTAGAAGCAGGGGAGACCCAGTACTTC.

This clonotype was recorded many times. This chain joins TRBV28 and TRBJ2-1, with TRBD1 matching 9 bases. The CDR3 totals 17 residues. V lost 1 base to trimming and J lost 2 bases; unmatched junction nucleotides: 6. Germline V gene sequence: CDR1 MDHEN, CDR2 SYDVKM. CDR3: CASSLYGTGMAYNEQFF. The CDR3 nucleotides are TGTGCCAGCAGTTTATACGGGACAGGGATGGCCTACAATGAGCAGTTCTTC.

The sample holds many counts of this clonotype. DNA for the CDR3: TGCGCCAGCAGCTTGGGTGTATCGGGTCTGGCCAAAAACATTCAGTACTTC. Protein product: CASSLGVSGLAKNIQYF. This rearrangement joins TRBV5-1 to TRBJ2-4; D is unclear. This CDR3 is 17 amino acids long. Trimming took off 0 bases at V and 1 base at J, with 14 bases between the two ends. From germline, CDR1 is SGHRS and CDR2 YFSETQ.

This clonotype was seen ten or more times. The V call is TRBV2, the J call TRBJ2-5; D is unresolved. The CDR3 consists of 11 residues. Trimming removed 5 bases from V and 3 bases from J, with 4 bases in between. Germline lookup yields CDR1 SNHLY and CDR2 FYNNEI. The CDR3 bases are TGTGCCAGCAGTCCTAAAGAGACCCAGTACTTC. Protein: CASSPKETQYF. The variable domain in full, completed from reference TRBV2 and TRBJ2-5, reads EPEVTQTPSHQVTQMGQEVILRCVPISNHLYFYWYRQILGQKVEFLVSFYNNEISEKSEIFDDQFSVERPDGSNFTLKIRSTKLEDSAMYFCASSPKETQYFGPGTRLLVL.

Comment on this clonotype: A much larger clone lies a single base off, so this may be a read error. This sequence joins TRBV30 and TRBJ1-5; tentatively, D is TRBD1 (5 bases). This CDR3 comprises 15 residues. The germline V gene encodes CDR1 GTSNPN and CDR2 SVGIG (reference sequence). V gave up 1 base and J gave up 7 bases, with 17 bases separating them. In DNA, the CDR3 is TGTGCCTGGAGTGGGGGAGGGGCCCACGGACAGCCCCAGCATTTT. Translating it yields CAWSGGGAHGQPQHF.

The rearrangement links TRBV28 to TRBJ2-7, with 8 bases that match TRBD1. This CDR3 is 17 amino acids long. J was trimmed by 7 bases and V by 5 bases; bases with no gene match: 19. Germline lookup yields CDR1 MDHEN and CDR2 SYDVKM. The CDR3 nucleotides read TGTGCCAGCAGTCTAACCCAGACAGGGGTATCCGTTAGGGAGCAGTACTTC. The encoded protein is CASSLTQTGVSVREQYF.

This clonotype was recorded at least ten times. This chain uses TRBV5-1 with TRBJ2-2; maybe TRBD1 (6 bases). This CDR3 comprises 15 residues. V was cut by 0 bases and J by 1 base, with 7 bases left in between. Germline assignment: CDR1 SGHRS and CDR2 YFSETQ. The CDR3 reads CASSLAGVNTGELFF. As DNA, the CDR3 is TGCGCCAGCAGCTTGGCAGGGGTGAACACCGGGGAGCTGTTTTTT. The full variable domain, rest sourced from reference TRBV5-1 and TRBJ2-2, is KAGVTQTPRYLIKTRGQQVTLSCSPISGHRSVSWYQQTPGQGLQFLFEYFSETQRNKGNFPGRFSGRQFSNSRSEMNVSTLELGDSALYLCASSLAGVNTGELFFGEGSRLTVL.

This clonotype has ten or more counts. V is TRBV7-8 and J is TRBJ1-5, with D maybe TRBD1 (6 bases). The germline gives CDR1 SGHVS, CDR2 FQNEAQ. This CDR3 region has 17 residues. The V end lost 5 bases, the J end lost 4 bases, and 21 bases lay between the germline ends. The CDR3 sequence: CASSPRGPGQRNQPQHF. CDR3 nucleotides: TGTGCCAGCAGCCCCAGGGGACCGGGACAACGGAATCAGCCCCAGCATTTT.

This clonotype came up many times. The chain has TRBV18 and TRBJ1-1, with TRBD1 matching over 10 bases. The length of the CDR3 is 16 residues. From germline, CDR1 is KGHSH and CDR2 LQKENI. Trimming took 4 bases from V and 7 from J; bases not matched to a gene: 12. The CDR3 coding sequence is TGTGCCAGCTCACGGGATTCGACAGGGGGCGGAGATGAAGCTTTCTTT. The encoded protein is CASSRDSTGGGDEAFF.

The genes are TRBV19 and TRBJ2-1; 7 bases match TRBD1. The V segment lost 3 bases and the J segment 0 bases; nucleotides outside the gene matches: 11. The germline V gene encodes CDR1 LNHDA and CDR2 SQIVND (reference sequence). The CDR3 contains 18 residues. The CDR3 nucleotides read TGTGCCAGTAGTATGAGGGGGCCGAACGGGGTCTCCTACAATGAGCAGTTCTTC. Translated: CASSMRGPNGVSYNEQFF.

There are many counts of this clonotype. This chain joins TRBV2 and TRBJ1-5; 9 bases agree with TRBD1. Germline trimming cut 6 bases from V and 4 bases from J; bases unmatched to any gene: 7. The CDR3 length is 15 residues. Germline-derived CDR1 and CDR2 are SNHLY and FYNNEI. CDR3 sequence reads: CASSNRGLGNQPQHF. The CDR3 coding sequence is TGTGCCAGCAGCAACAGGGGGCTCGGGAATCAGCCCCAGCATTTT.

This clonotype was observed at least ten times. The rearrangement joins TRBV5-1 to TRBJ1-1; D remains ambiguous. Germline CDR1 and CDR2: SGHRS and YFSETQ. V shed 3 bases and J shed 1 base, with 4 bases lying between them. The CDR3 totals 12 residues. The CDR3 reads CASSSENTEAFF. The CDR3 nucleotides read TGCGCCAGCAGCTCGGAGAACACTGAAGCTTTCTTT.